This T cell receptor beta chain was retrieved from a study of tumor-infiltrating lymphocytes in localized non-small cell lung cancer. The table came from immunoSEQ multiplex PCR; TCRdb's copy has only in-frame clones and leaves some out. Of tens of thousands of clones in the sample, 80% were seen once. Regarding the study as a whole: Tumor T-cell fraction was not associated with recurrence-free survival. No T-cell fraction difference was seen between IM1 and IM2 tumors.

Of note for this clone: Its antigen is unidentified.

Sequencing input: lung tumor tissue. The sequence derives from a human donor with non-small cell lung cancer.

CDR3 sequence reads: CASSLATVNNEQFF. CDR3 nucleotide sequence: TGTGCCAGCAGCTTAGCCACGGTGAACAATGAGCAGTTCTTC. The chain employs TRBV7-2 and TRBJ2-1; D ambiguous. The CDR3 spans 14 residues. Deletions cut 0 bases from V and 5 bases from J, with 8 bases between. Germline CDR1 and CDR2: SGHTA and FQGNSA.